The 32 T cell receptor beta chains presented below share a single source sample, sequenced in a study of neurological immune-mediated disorders. Each CDR3 protein is one row after TCRdb ran MiXCR on the 5' RACE reads. The sample carries roughly 65,000 distinct CDR3 sequences, around 5% recorded once. Sequenced input: PBMCs. The receptors stem from a human donor with multiple sclerosis. The donor label of this sample is uncertain.

The table lists this clonotype with many counts. This sequence joins TRBV12-3 or TRBV12-4 and TRBJ2-1; D gene uncertain. This CDR3 is 12 amino acids long. V lost 6 bases to trimming and J lost 6 bases, with 9 bases between them. The CDR3 protein is CASSHGFNEQFF. Here the CDR3 DNA reads TGTGCCAGCAGCCACGGGTTCAATGAGCAGTTCTTC.

This clonotype was recorded at least ten times. The chain links TRBV7-9 to TRBJ2-3; D is unresolved. The germline gives CDR1 SEHNR, CDR2 FQNEAQ (reference sequence). The CDR3 consists of 13 residues. V was shortened by 5 bases and J by 4 bases, with 10 bases between the two germline ends. Here the CDR3 DNA reads TGTGCCAGCAGCAAAAGTGGGGCAGATACGCAGTATTTT. Translation: CASSKSGADTQYF.

This clonotype was detected ten times or more. The chain has TRBV18 and TRBJ2-1, with TRBD1 matching 9 bases. Per the germline V gene, CDR1 is KGHSH and CDR2 is LQKENI. Trimming at V came to 3 bases and at J to 4 bases, leaving 10 bases not matched to a gene. The CDR3 has 17 amino acids. The CDR3 nucleotides read TGTGCCAGCTCACCCCCCCGGGACAGGGTGTCATACAATGAGCAGTTCTTC. Encoded protein: CASSPPRDRVSYNEQFF. The full variable domain, completed using reference TRBV18 and TRBJ2-1, is NAGVMQNPRHLVRRRGQEARLRCSPMKGHSHVYWYRQLPEEGLKFMVYLQKENIIDESGMPKERFSAEFPKEGPSILRIQQVVRGDSAAYFCASSPPRDRVSYNEQFFGPGTRLTVL.

This clonotype came up many times. This chain links TRBV29-1 with TRBJ2-3; 8 nucleotides agree with TRBD1. V shed 7 bases, J shed 0 bases, and the junction held 6 bases outside the gene matches. Germline V gives CDR1 SQVTM, CDR2 ANQGSEA. This CDR3 region has 14 residues. The chain's CDR3 is CSASTGASTDTQYF. CDR3 in DNA: TGCAGCGCATCGACAGGGGCGAGCACAGATACGCAGTATTTT.

This clonotype was picked up many times. The chain recombines TRBV12-3 or TRBV12-4 with TRBJ1-1, with D perhaps matching TRBD1 (5 bases). This CDR3 is 14 amino acids long. With 2 bases removed from V and 8 bases from J, the gap between germline ends came to 15 bases. CDR3 in DNA: TGTGCCAGCAGTTTAAGGTATAGGACACTCGAAGCTTTCTTT. It translates to CASSLRYRTLEAFF.

This clonotype was seen repeatedly, ten times or more. The chain recombines TRBV5-1 with TRBJ2-5; 16 bases are shared with TRBD2. This CDR3 comprises 21 residues. The germline CDR1 and CDR2 sequences are SGHRS and YFSETQ. The junction had 13 bases not matched to a gene; V was cut back by 1 base and J by 1 base. The DNA for the CDR3 is TGCGCCAGCAGCTTGCGCCGGGGACTAGCGGGGGGGCCTAGGTTCCAAGAGACCCAGTACTTC. Protein sequence: CASSLRRGLAGGPRFQETQYF.

This clonotype occurred many times. The chain couples TRBV29-1 to TRBJ2-3, with 7 nucleotides matching TRBD1. J was trimmed by 5 bases and V by 5 bases; bases with no gene match: 10. CDR3 length: 14 residues. Germline V CDR1 and CDR2: SQVTM, ANQGSEA. DNA for the CDR3: TGCAGCGTTCGGGACAGTCCCCCAAAAGATACGCAGTATTTT. Amino acid sequence: CSVRDSPPKDTQYF.

This clonotype showed up many times. The chain couples TRBV29-1 to TRBJ2-7, with 7 positions matching TRBD1. The CDR3 length is 15 residues. Germline assignment: CDR1 SQVTM and CDR2 ANQGSEA. The J segment lost 0 bases and the V segment lost 3 bases, leaving 8 bases of the junction unmatched. The CDR3 protein is CSVDWTGDSSYEQYF. In DNA, the CDR3 is TGCAGCGTTGACTGGACAGGAGACAGCTCCTACGAGCAGTACTTC.

Ten or more counts support this clonotype. The chain carries TRBV7-6 and TRBJ2-3; D is unresolved. This CDR3 contains 14 residues. Trimming removed 5 bases from V and 11 bases from J, with 20 bases in between. CDR1 and CDR2 (germline): SGHVS, FNYEAQ. The CDR3 sequence is CASSDELRQRLQYF. CDR3 DNA sequence: TGTGCCAGCAGCGACGAACTGAGACAAAGATTGCAGTATTTT.

This clonotype was observed many times. This sequence joins TRBV6-6 and TRBJ1-5, with 7 bases fitting TRBD1. V lost 5 bases, J lost 9 bases, and 16 bases stayed unmatched. The CDR3 is 16 residues long. The germline CDR1 and CDR2 sequences are MNHNY and SVGAGI (reference sequence). CDR3 sequence: CASSRFRQGQWRPQHF. The DNA of the CDR3 is TGTGCCAGCAGTCGTTTTCGACAGGGACAGTGGCGGCCCCAGCATTTT.

This clonotype was seen many times. The genes are TRBV5-1 and TRBJ1-3, with 7 bases lining up with TRBD1. The CDR3 is 15 residues long. CDR1 and CDR2 from the germline V gene are SGHRS and YFSETQ. Trimming at V came to 2 bases and at J to 2 bases, leaving 4 bases not matched to a gene. The CDR3 region has the DNA TGCGCCAGCAGCTTCCAGACAGGGACTGGAAACACCATATATTTT. It translates to CASSFQTGTGNTIYF.

This clonotype was recorded many times. V gene TRBV20-1 combines with J gene TRBJ2-1; the D gene is possibly TRBD2 (7 bases). The V gene's germline CDR1 is DFQATT and CDR2 SNEGSKA (reference sequence). This CDR3 region has 15 residues. V lost 3 bases and J 4 bases, leaving 16 bases between the germline ends. In DNA form, the CDR3 reads TGCAGTGCTAGTGTGGGCGGGGGCACATACAATGAGCAGTTCTTC. The encoded protein is CSASVGGGTYNEQFF.

This clonotype has ten or more counts. This chain links TRBV5-1 with TRBJ1-5; D is ambiguous. V was pared by 0 bases and J by 3 bases, with 4 bases between. The CDR3 extends over 13 amino acids. Germline lookup yields CDR1 SGHRS and CDR2 YFSETQ. The CDR3 region is CASSLELNQPQHF. The CDR3 bases are TGCGCCAGCAGCTTGGAGCTCAATCAGCCCCAGCATTTT.

This clonotype was counted many times. This chain joins TRBV3-1 and TRBJ2-7; D tentatively reads TRBD1 or TRBD2 (5 bases each). There are 14 residues in the CDR3. The V end was cut by 4 bases, the J end by 3 bases, with 13 bases between. Per germline, CDR1 LGHDT and CDR2 YNNKEL (reference sequence). The CDR3 here is CASSLKWDDYEQYF. The CDR3, as DNA: TGTGCCAGCAGCCTCAAGTGGGACGACTACGAGCAGTACTTC.

This clonotype came up many times. The rearrangement uses TRBV6-1 and TRBJ1-5; possible D gene TRBD1, 5 bases. CDR3 length: 16 residues. V gave up 0 bases and J gave up 0 bases, with 9 bases separating them. Germline V gives CDR1 MNHNS, CDR2 SASEGT. The CDR3 sequence is CASSEAYGASNQPQHF. The CDR3 DNA is TGTGCCAGCAGTGAAGCTTACGGGGCTAGCAATCAGCCCCAGCATTTT.

This clonotype was seen ten or more times. The V and J genes are TRBV20-1 and TRBJ1-1; D not resolved. With 5 bases removed from V and 7 bases from J, the gap between germline ends came to 11 bases. There are 11 residues in the CDR3. The V gene's germline CDR1 is DFQATT and CDR2 SNEGSKA (reference sequence). The CDR3 DNA is TGCAGTGCTTTCCTGTTTGATGAAGCTTTCTTT. Protein: CSAFLFDEAFF.

This clonotype was counted many times. This chain links TRBV6-1 with TRBJ1-6; D possibly corresponds to TRBD1 (5 bases). The CDR3 extends over 13 amino acids. Trimming shortened V by 7 bases and J by 10 bases, and 14 bases separated the two germline ends. CDR1 and CDR2 from the germline V gene are MNHNS and SASEGT. This CDR3 reads CASKVGPESPLHF. CDR3 bases: TGTGCCAGCAAGGTGGGACCGGAATCACCCCTCCACTTT.

The genes are TRBV5-5 and TRBJ2-2, with 7 bases matching TRBD1. CDR3 size: 15 residues. The V and J ends lost 4 bases and 10 bases, in that order; junction bases with no gene match: 13. Germline CDR1 and CDR2: SGHKS and YYEKEE (reference sequence). The DNA of the CDR3 is TGTGCCAGCAGCACGGGACAGACCTCTACCAAGGAGCTGTTTTTT. It codes for CASSTGQTSTKELFF.

The sample holds many counts of this clonotype. The chain is built from TRBV4-1 and TRBJ2-1, with 14 nucleotides matching TRBD2. Germline V gene sequence: CDR1 MGHRA, CDR2 YSYEKL. The CDR3 totals 17 residues. J lost 10 bases, V lost 4 bases, and 12 bases had no gene match. The CDR3 region has the DNA TGCGCCAGCAGCCTTCTAGCCCCGGGACTAGCGGGAGAAGAGCAGTTCTTC. Translating it yields CASSLLAPGLAGEEQFF.

The rearrangement uses TRBV7-2 and TRBJ1-5, with D uncertain. From germline, CDR1 is SGHTA and CDR2 FQGNSA. Trimming shortened V by 1 base and J by 1 base, and 2 bases separated the two germline ends. CDR3 length: 13 residues. The CDR3 loop reads CASSLESNQPQHF. Written as DNA, the CDR3 is TGTGCCAGCAGCTTAGAGAGCAATCAGCCCCAGCATTTT.

This clonotype showed up many times. This sequence joins TRBV7-2 and TRBJ1-2; D is uncertain. The ends were cut back, 5 bases at V and 4 bases at J, with 11 bases in the middle. This CDR3 spans 13 amino acids. CDR1 is SGHTA, CDR2 FQGNSA, per germline. The CDR3 loop is CASSTYSPYGYTF. CDR3 nucleotide sequence: TGTGCCAGCAGCACATACTCCCCCTATGGCTACACCTTC.

This clonotype was recorded at least ten times. The rearrangement joins TRBV9 to TRBJ2-3; D gene ambiguous. The germline V gene has CDR1 SGDLS and CDR2 YYNGEE. The V end was cut by 0 bases, the J end by 1 base, with 12 bases between. The CDR3 runs to 16 residues. The CDR3: CASSVGIGPGTDTQYF. DNA of the CDR3: TGTGCCAGCAGCGTAGGAATCGGGCCTGGCACAGATACGCAGTATTTT.

This clonotype came up many times. The V call is TRBV20-1, the J call TRBJ1-1; no definite D call. Germline CDR1 and CDR2: DFQATT and SNEGSKA (reference sequence). The CDR3 consists of 14 residues. Trimming removed 0 bases at V and 1 base at J, with 9 bases between. The CDR3 DNA is TGCAGTGCTAGAGACCGGCGGGCGAACACTGAAGCTTTCTTT. It encodes CSARDRRANTEAFF.

The sample holds many counts of this clonotype. V gene TRBV20-1 combines with J gene TRBJ2-3; D is unresolved. The germline V gene has CDR1 DFQATT and CDR2 SNEGSKA (reference sequence). The CDR3 is 16 residues long. Trimming cost V 0 bases and J 2 bases, with 15 bases left between them. As DNA, the CDR3 is TGCAGTGCTAGAGAACTAACCCTACGGTCCACAGATACGCAGTATTTT. This codes for CSARELTLRSTDTQYF.

The sample holds many counts of this clonotype. The V call is TRBV20-1, the J call TRBJ2-1; 7 bases match TRBD1. CDR3 length equals 16 residues. Germline trimming cut 3 bases from V and 4 bases from J; bases unmatched to any gene: 12. Germline V gene data show CDR1 as DFQATT and CDR2 as SNEGSKA (reference sequence). CDR3 region: CSASDTRGPGYNEQFF. The CDR3 coding sequence is TGCAGTGCTAGTGATACTAGGGGGCCGGGGTACAATGAGCAGTTCTTC.

The table lists this clonotype with many counts. The rearrangement joins TRBV3-1 to TRBJ2-7; TRBD1 aligns across 7 bases. Germline CDR1 is LGHDT and CDR2 is YNNKEL (reference sequence). The CDR3 has 13 residues. The J segment lost 7 bases and the V segment lost 1 base, leaving 4 bases of the junction unmatched. The chain's CDR3 is CASSQGQGWEQYF. CDR3 bases: TGTGCCAGCAGCCAAGGACAGGGATGGGAGCAGTACTTC.

Many counts were recorded for this clonotype. The J gene is TRBJ2-3, the V gene TRBV6-5; 8 bases map to TRBD2. After removal of 11 bases from V and 4 bases from J, the junction contained 17 bases not matched to a gene. This CDR3 contains 16 residues. From germline, CDR1 is MNHEY and CDR2 SVGAGI. The CDR3 bases are TGTGCCGCGCGCCGGGGGGGCGGGAGTGGGGCAGATACGCAGTATTTT. Its protein is CAARRGGGSGADTQYF.

At least ten counts were recorded for this clonotype. The CDR3 DNA reads as TGTGCCAGCAGTCGGGACAGGTGGACGGGGCCCCTCCACTTT. Its protein product is CASSRDRWTGPLHF. V is TRBV12-3 or TRBV12-4 and J is TRBJ1-6; 8 positions agree with TRBD1. The trim removed 5 bases at V and 13 bases at J, leaving 10 bases unmatched. CDR3 length: 14 residues.

The V gene is TRBV10-3, the J gene TRBJ1-2; the D is unclear. V lost 7 bases and J 1 base, leaving 7 bases between the germline ends. The germline V gene encodes CDR1 ENHRY and CDR2 SYGVKD. The CDR3 extends over 12 amino acids. The CDR3 DNA is TGTGCCATCACCGAGTTTAACTATGGCTACACCTTC. Protein product: CAITEFNYGYTF.

The table lists this clonotype with many counts. This chain joins TRBV5-1 and TRBJ1-3, with 7 bases matching TRBD1. Germline V gene lookup returns CDR1 SGHRS and CDR2 YFSETQ. Unmatched junction bases numbered 3, after V lost 4 bases and J lost 2 bases. This CDR3 has 14 amino acids. CDR3 DNA sequence: TGCGCCAGCAGCCAGGGGGGGACTGGAAACACCATATATTTT. Its protein is CASSQGGTGNTIYF.

This clonotype was detected ten times or more. This rearrangement joins TRBV20-1 to TRBJ2-1, with 12 bases lining up with TRBD2. The V gene end was trimmed by 5 bases and the J gene end by 2 bases; junction bases not matched to a gene: 7. The CDR3 is 16 amino acids. Germline loops: CDR1 DFQATT, CDR2 SNEGSKA (reference sequence). The CDR3 DNA is TGCAGTGCTTCTAGCGGGGGGGCCGGCACCTACAATGAGCAGTTCTTC. Amino acid sequence: CSASSGGAGTYNEQFF.

This clonotype was recorded at least ten times. The chain recombines TRBV15 with TRBJ2-7; maybe TRBD1 (6 bases). CDR1 and CDR2 (germline): LNHNV, YYDKDF (reference sequence). The CDR3 runs 16 residues. Trimming stripped 0 bases from V and 5 bases from J, with 17 bases between. The CDR3 coding sequence is TGTGCCACCAGCAGAGATGGCGGTCACAGGGCTAACGAGCAGTACTTC. Translating it yields CATSRDGGHRANEQYF.